Listed below are T cell receptor beta chains from one sample, sequenced in a study of T-cell memory formation after mild COVID-19. MiXCR, run by TCRdb on the 5' RACE reads, gives a single entry per CDR3 protein. The sample includes approximately 410,000 distinct CDR3 sequences, 20% to 25% of them seen just once. Source material: PBMCs or a T cell subset sorted from them (not recorded which). The receptors here all came from an adult woman who had mild COVID-19 (a few samples of this study predate the infection). Cell type and time point are not known. The CDR3 runs from the conserved cysteine through the conserved F or W. A D gene is named only where the DNA matches it firmly. For some rows the clone size is stated as once, few or many, or as a class when expanded; others skip it.

V	size	D	J	CDR3	DNA
TRBV7-3	few	.	TRBJ2-7	CASSLRAMRNEQYF	TGTGCCAGCAGCCTGCGCGCTATGAGGAACGAGCAGTACTTC
TRBV7-9	.	.	TRBJ1-3	CASSLSLGFGNTIYF	TGTGCCAGCAGCTTATCCTTGGGGTTTGGAAACACCATATATTTT
TRBV24-1	.	TRBD1	TRBJ2-1	CATSDPTKTGFNEQFF	TGTGCCACCAGTGATCCTACTAAGACAGGGTTCAATGAGCAGTTCTTC
TRBV5-1	many	.	TRBJ1-2	CASSLEGSTYGYTF	TGCGCCAGCAGCTTGGAGGGGAGTACCTATGGCTACACCTTC
TRBV5-5	.	.	TRBJ1-6	CASRKGSSYNSPLHF	TGTGCCAGCAGGAAAGGGAGCTCCTATAATTCACCCCTCCACTTT
TRBV6-5	few	TRBD2	TRBJ2-7	CASSSLLAGRFEQYF	TGTGCCAGCAGCAGCCTACTAGCGGGACGATTCGAGCAGTACTTC
TRBV27	few	TRBD1	TRBJ2-3	CASTTGGQGAGTQYF	TGTGCCAGCACCACGGGGGGACAGGGGGCTGGTACGCAGTATTTT
TRBV4-3	many	.	TRBJ2-4	CASSQDGLAKNIQYF	TGCGCCAGCAGCCAAGACGGGCTAGCCAAAAACATTCAGTACTTC
TRBV3-1	few	TRBD2	TRBJ2-2	CASSRTSGNPTGELFF	TGTGCCAGCAGCCGAACTAGCGGGAACCCCACCGGGGAGCTGTTTTTT
TRBV5-6	.	.	TRBJ2-2	CASSPSTGPGELFF	TGTGCCAGCAGCCCATCGACAGGACCCGGGGAGCTGTTTTTT
TRBV9	.	TRBD2	TRBJ2-1	CASSFGLAGTYNEQFF	TGTGCCAGCAGCTTCGGACTAGCGGGGACCTACAATGAGCAGTTCTTC
TRBV7-9	.	TRBD1	TRBJ1-1	CASSPTTGAGTEAFF	TGTGCCAGCAGCCCTACGACAGGGGCGGGCACTGAAGCTTTCTTT
TRBV24-1	.	.	TRBJ2-3	CATSGHSPGDTQYF	TGTGCCACCAGTGGGCACAGCCCGGGGGATACGCAGTATTTT
TRBV10-3	.	.	TRBJ2-7	CAISVGEVHEQYF	TGTGCCATCAGTGTGGGGGAGGTCCACGAGCAGTACTTC
TRBV7-2	.	.	TRBJ2-7	CASSPNGHPRNEQYF	TGTGCCAGCAGCCCGAATGGGCACCCAAGGAACGAGCAGTACTTC
TRBV6-6	.	.	TRBJ1-2	CASSPPLAF	TGTGCCAGCAGCCCCCCCTTGGCCTTC
TRBV24-1	.	TRBD1	TRBJ1-1	CATSDPPTGVNTEAFF	TGTGCCACCAGTGACCCTCCGACAGGGGTGAACACTGAAGCTTTCTTT
TRBV5-4	.	TRBD1	TRBJ2-5	CASSRRTGVIQETQYF	TGTGCCAGCAGCCGGAGGACAGGGGTCATCCAAGAGACCCAGTACTTC
TRBV4-1	few	.	TRBJ2-7	CASSQGRGVPYEQYF	TGCGCCAGCAGCCAAGGTAGAGGGGTTCCCTACGAGCAGTACTTC
TRBV24-1	many	.	TRBJ2-3	CATSDVGTALDTQYF	TGTGCCACCAGTGACGTCGGGACGGCTCTGGATACGCAGTATTTT
TRBV7-3	.	TRBD2	TRBJ2-1	CASSLTRSGGTHNEQFF	TGTGCCAGCAGCTTAACGCGAAGCGGGGGGACCCACAATGAGCAGTTCTTC
TRBV30	.	.	TRBJ1-3	CAWSLGGNSGNTIYF	TGTGCCTGGAGTTTGGGGGGCAACTCTGGAAACACCATATATTTT
TRBV2	few	.	TRBJ1-5	CASSRERPSNQPQHF	TGTGCCAGCAGTCGAGAGCGCCCGAGCAATCAGCCCCAGCATTTT
TRBV5-1	.	TRBD1	TRBJ1-2	CASSRTGIGSTSYGYTF	TGCGCCAGCAGCCGGACAGGGATCGGATCGACGTCCTATGGCTACACCTTC
TRBV14	few	TRBD1	TRBJ2-2	CASSAFQGARRTGELFF	TGTGCCAGCAGCGCATTCCAGGGGGCGCGAAGGACCGGGGAGCTGTTTTTT
TRBV29-1	few	.	TRBJ2-2	CSVEMGDSNTGELFF	TGCAGCGTTGAAATGGGGGATTCGAACACCGGGGAGCTGTTTTTT
TRBV5-1	.	.	TRBJ1-3	CASSPGTVTGNTIYF	TGCGCCAGCAGCCCAGGGACTGTTACTGGAAACACCATATATTTT
TRBV6-5	.	TRBD2	TRBJ2-1	CATQRDSYNEQFF	TGTGCCACCCAGCGGGACTCCTACAATGAGCAGTTCTTC
TRBV7-2	.	TRBD2	TRBJ2-7	CASSTSGIYYEQYF	TGTGCCAGCAGCACTAGCGGGATTTACTACGAGCAGTACTTC
TRBV4-1	.	TRBD2	TRBJ2-1	CASSQRILAGGQNEQFF	TGCGCCAGCAGCCAAAGGATACTAGCGGGGGGGCAGAATGAGCAGTTCTTC
TRBV6-5	many	.	TRBJ1-1	CASSYSDSPWQAFF	TGTGCCAGCAGTTACTCCGACAGCCCCTGGCAAGCTTTCTTT
TRBV7-9	few	.	TRBJ1-1	CASSRVGSTEAFF	TGTGCCAGCAGCCGGGTGGGGTCCACTGAAGCTTTCTTT
TRBV4-2	.	.	TRBJ2-3	CASSQETVLSTDTQYF	TGTGCCAGCAGCCAGGAGACAGTATTGAGCACAGATACGCAGTATTTT
TRBV7-9	few	TRBD1	TRBJ1-2	CASSLTGTDYGYTF	TGTGCCAGCAGCTTAACCGGGACAGACTATGGCTACACCTTC
TRBV6-5	.	TRBD2	TRBJ2-1	CASSYGLAGANEQFF	TGTGCCAGCAGTTACGGTCTAGCGGGAGCCAATGAGCAGTTCTTC
TRBV7-2	many	TRBD1	TRBJ2-7	CASSQNADRLAIRQHSYEQYF	TGTGCCAGCAGCCAGAATGCGGACAGGCTTGCGATAAGACAACACTCCTACGAGCAGTACTTC
TRBV28	few	.	TRBJ2-7	CASSSQDGFSYEQYF	TGTGCCAGCAGCTCCCAAGATGGGTTCTCCTACGAGCAGTACTTC
TRBV11-2	.	TRBD1	TRBJ2-1	CASSLTGTGSSNEQFF	TGTGCCAGCAGCCTTACCGGGACAGGGAGTAGCAATGAGCAGTTCTTC
TRBV12-3/TRBV12-4	.	TRBD1	TRBJ2-2	CASTRGVDRVGTGELFF	TGTGCCAGCACCCGAGGTGTCGACAGGGTCGGCACCGGGGAGCTGTTTTTT
TRBV12-3/TRBV12-4	few	.	TRBJ1-1	CASSASGTRARTEAFF	TGTGCCAGCAGTGCGTCCGGGACAAGGGCTCGCACTGAAGCTTTCTTT
TRBV12-3/TRBV12-4	few	TRBD1	TRBJ1-2	CASSLGDRGPYGYTF	TGTGCCAGCAGTTTAGGGGACAGGGGGCCGTATGGCTACACCTTC
TRBV20-1	few	TRBD1	TRBJ1-2	CSAPTGQNYGYTF	TGCAGTGCTCCGACAGGGCAGAACTATGGCTACACCTTC
TRBV5-1	.	TRBD1	TRBJ1-1	CASSRRPGQTEAFF	TGCGCCAGCAGCCGGCGACCGGGACAGACTGAAGCTTTCTTT